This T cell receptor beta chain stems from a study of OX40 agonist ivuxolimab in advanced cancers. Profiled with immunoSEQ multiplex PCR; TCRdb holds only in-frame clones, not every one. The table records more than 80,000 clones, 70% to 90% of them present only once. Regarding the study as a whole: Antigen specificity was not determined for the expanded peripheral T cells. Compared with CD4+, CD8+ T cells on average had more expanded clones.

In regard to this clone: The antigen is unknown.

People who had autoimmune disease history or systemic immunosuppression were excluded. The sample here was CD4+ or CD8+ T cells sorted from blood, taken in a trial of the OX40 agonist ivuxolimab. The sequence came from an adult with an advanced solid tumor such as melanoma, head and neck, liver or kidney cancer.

This chain's CDR3 is CASSHRSQYTEAFF. As DNA, the CDR3 is TGCGCCAGCAGTCATCGCTCGCAGTACACTGAAGCTTTCTTT. The V gene is TRBV23-1, the J gene TRBJ1-1; D is ambiguous. TRBV23-1 is an ORF, and what it does is uncertain. Trimming removed 3 bases from V and 3 bases from J, with 11 bases in between. This CDR3 has 14 amino acids.